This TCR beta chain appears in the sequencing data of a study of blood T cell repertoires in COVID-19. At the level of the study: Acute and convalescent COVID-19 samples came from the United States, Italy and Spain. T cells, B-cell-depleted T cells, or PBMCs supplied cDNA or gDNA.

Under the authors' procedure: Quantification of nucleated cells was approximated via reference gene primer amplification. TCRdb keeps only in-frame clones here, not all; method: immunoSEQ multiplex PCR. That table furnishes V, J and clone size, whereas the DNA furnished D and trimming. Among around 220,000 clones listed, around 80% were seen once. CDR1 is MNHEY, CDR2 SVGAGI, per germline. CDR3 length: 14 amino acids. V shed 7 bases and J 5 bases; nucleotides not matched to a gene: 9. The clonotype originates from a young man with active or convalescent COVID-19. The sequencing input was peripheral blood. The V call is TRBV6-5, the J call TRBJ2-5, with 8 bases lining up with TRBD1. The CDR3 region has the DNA TGTGCCAGCATGCGGGACAGGCCGGGGGAGACCCAGTACTTC. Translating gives CASMRDRPGETQYF.